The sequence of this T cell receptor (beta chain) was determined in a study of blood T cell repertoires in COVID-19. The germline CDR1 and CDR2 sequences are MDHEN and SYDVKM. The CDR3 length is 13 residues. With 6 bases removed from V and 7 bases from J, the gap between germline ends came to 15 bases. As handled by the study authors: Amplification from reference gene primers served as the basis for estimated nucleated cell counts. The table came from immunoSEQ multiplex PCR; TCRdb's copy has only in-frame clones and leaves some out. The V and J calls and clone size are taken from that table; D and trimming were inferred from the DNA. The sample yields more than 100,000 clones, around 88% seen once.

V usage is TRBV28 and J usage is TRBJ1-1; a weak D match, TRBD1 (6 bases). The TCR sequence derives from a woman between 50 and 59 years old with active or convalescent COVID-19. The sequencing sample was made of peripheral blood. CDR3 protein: CASSGVGADEAFF. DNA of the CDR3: TGTGCCAGCAGCGGGGTGGGGGCTGATGAAGCTTTCTTT.